This TCR beta chain was retrieved from a study of blood T cell repertoires in COVID-19. At the level of the study: Sites in the United States, Italy and Spain provided acute and convalescent COVID-19 samples. The analysed material was cDNA or gDNA that came from T cells, B-cell-depleted T cells, or PBMCs.

The authors' processing: For nucleated cells, counts were estimated from reference gene primer amplification. This table comes from immunoSEQ multiplex PCR, and its TCRdb copy is limited to in-frame clones, with some not included. The V and J calls and clone size are taken from that table; D and trimming were inferred from the DNA. The sample consists of some 90,000 clones, 75% to 90% of them appearing once. This clone occurred a few times. The sequence derives from a human donor in a cohort sampled during active COVID-19. The specimen sequenced was peripheral blood.

CDR3 bases: TGCGCCAGCGACCGGGGGTCCTACGAGCAGTACTTC. This gives the protein CASDRGSYEQYF. The chain couples TRBV10-1 to TRBJ2-7, with D possibly matching TRBD2 (6 bases). The CDR3 is 12 residues long. Trimming shortened V by 8 bases and J by 1 base, and 9 bases separated the two germline ends. Germline values: CDR1 WNHNN, CDR2 SYGVQD (reference sequence).